Shown below are 29 T cell receptor beta chains from a single sample sequenced in a study of blood T cells in healthy people across ages. PCR was performed a second time for roughly 6 to 12 cycles using a sample-barcoded 5' primer and a J-beta primer mix. TCRdb re-derived calls from the 5' RACE reads in MiXCR, one entry per CDR3 protein. The sample has 1,500,000 or so distinct CDR3 sequences; 59% are singletons. The specimen was blood. The receptors were gathered from a man younger than 35 in good health.

This chain uses TRBV7-9 with TRBJ2-1, with 12 bases that match TRBD1. Per germline, CDR1 SEHNR and CDR2 FQNEAQ (reference sequence). V gave up 6 bases and J gave up 8 bases; unmatched junction bases: 20. CDR3 length equals 19 residues. In nucleotides, the CDR3 is TGTGCCAGCAGTGGGACAGGGGGCTATGGGACCTATCATAGTGATGAGCAGTTCTTC. Its translation is CASSGTGGYGTYHSDEQFF.

The chain links TRBV7-9 to TRBJ1-2; 8 positions match TRBD1. This CDR3 region has 17 residues. With 5 bases clipped from V and 2 bases from J, the junction kept 13 bases outside the gene matches. Germline loops: CDR1 SEHNR, CDR2 FQNEAQ (reference sequence). The CDR3 coding sequence is TGTGCCAGCAGCCCATCCCCGACGGACAGGGTAAACTATGGCTACACCTTC. It codes for CASSPSPTDRVNYGYTF.

V gene TRBV6-5 combines with J gene TRBJ1-6, with TRBD1 as a possible D gene (5 bases). There are 17 residues in the CDR3. V dropped 0 bases and J dropped 5 bases, with 14 bases sitting between them. The germline V gene has CDR1 MNHEY and CDR2 SVGAGI. CDR3 amino acids: CASSYSGGRGDNSPLHF. CDR3 DNA: TGTGCCAGCAGTTACTCGGGGGGTCGGGGGGATAATTCACCCCTCCACTTT.

The J gene is TRBJ2-5, the V gene TRBV4-3; tentatively, D is TRBD1 (5 bases). Germline V CDR1 and CDR2: LGHNA, YSLEER. The CDR3 runs to 15 residues. Trimming pared 1 base from V and 0 bases from J, leaving 9 bases between. The DNA for the CDR3 is TGCGCCAGCAGCCAAGTCCAGGGCTACCAAGAGACCCAGTACTTC. This gives the protein CASSQVQGYQETQYF.

This chain uses TRBV7-2 with TRBJ2-2, with 11 bases aligning to TRBD1. The germline V gene has CDR1 SGHTA and CDR2 FQGNSA. The V gene end was trimmed by 5 bases and the J gene end by 5 bases; junction bases not matched to a gene: 4. The CDR3 is 15 amino acids. CDR3 in amino acids: CASSRDRGRTGELFF. The CDR3 nucleotides are TGTGCCAGCAGCCGGGACAGGGGGAGGACCGGGGAGCTGTTTTTT.

The chain is built from TRBV28 and TRBJ2-7; 9 bases agree with TRBD1. The V gene's germline CDR1 is MDHEN and CDR2 SYDVKM. The V gene end was trimmed by 8 bases and the J gene end by 7 bases; junction bases not matched to a gene: 15. This CDR3 region has 15 residues. The CDR3 loop reads CASGGQGLRYNEQYF. The CDR3, as DNA: TGTGCCAGCGGGGGACAGGGCCTCCGCTACAATGAGCAGTACTTC.

CDR3: CASSPIMGISYNEQFF. In DNA form, the CDR3 reads TGTGCCAGCAGCCCTATCATGGGGATCTCCTACAATGAGCAGTTCTTC. V and J are TRBV7-9 and TRBJ2-1; D uncertain. V was pared by 5 bases and J by 0 bases, with 14 bases between. Germline-derived CDR1 and CDR2 are SEHNR and FQNEAQ (reference sequence). The CDR3 runs 16 residues.

This chain uses TRBV7-9 with TRBJ2-5; D remains unclear. This CDR3 has 14 residues. The germline V and J ends were trimmed by 5 bases and 1 base, with 11 bases remaining between them. The V gene's germline CDR1 is SEHNR and CDR2 FQNEAQ (reference sequence). CDR3 amino acids: CASSRSTAQETQYF. The CDR3 coding sequence is TGTGCCAGCAGCCGCTCGACCGCCCAAGAGACCCAGTACTTC.

The chain links TRBV29-1 to TRBJ2-3; 7 bases are a match to TRBD2. The germline V gene encodes CDR1 SQVTM and CDR2 ANQGSEA. CDR3 length: 18 amino acids. The J segment lost 3 bases and the V segment lost 0 bases, leaving 15 bases of the junction unmatched. In DNA form, the CDR3 reads TGCAGCGTTGAAGAGCCCCCCGCCCGGGGGGTACTAACAGATACGCAGTATTTT. It codes for CSVEEPPARGVLTDTQYF.

The chain joins TRBV12-3 or TRBV12-4 to TRBJ2-4, with D unresolved. The J call may be wrong; the DNA end is better matched by TRBJ2-7. The CDR3 totals 14 residues. Here the CDR3 DNA reads TGTGCCAGCAGAAAAATGGACGGATCCTACGAGCAGTACTTC. It translates to CASRKMDGSYEQYF.

V usage is TRBV27 and J usage is TRBJ2-5; 14 bases fit TRBD2. Germline CDR1 is MNHEY and CDR2 is SMNVEV (reference sequence). This CDR3 region has 15 residues. V lost 5 bases to trimming and J lost 11 bases; unmatched junction nucleotides: 10. CDR3 protein: CASSHGTSGGNEQYF. CDR3 nucleotides: TGTGCCAGCAGTCACGGGACTAGCGGGGGCAATGAGCAGTACTTC.

This sequence joins TRBV7-2 and TRBJ2-3; 8 bases line up with TRBD1. The CDR3 consists of 14 residues. J lost 7 bases, V lost 5 bases, and 8 bases had no gene match. The germline gives CDR1 SGHTA, CDR2 FQGNSA. CDR3 nucleotide sequence: TGTGCCAGCAGCCCAGGACAGGGCGTGCATACGCAGTATTTT. This codes for CASSPGQGVHTQYF. Complete variable domain (other parts from reference TRBV7-2 and TRBJ2-3): GAGVSQSPSNKVTEKGKDVELRCDPISGHTALYWYRQSLGQGLEFLIYFQGNSAPDKSGLPSDRFSAERTGGSVSTLTIQRTQQEDSAVYLCASSPGQGVHTQYFGPGTRLTVL.

The CDR3 spells CASSSRGESIYNEQYF. The CDR3 region has the DNA TGTGCCAGCAGCTCCCGCGGGGAATCGATTTACAATGAGCAGTACTTC. The chain is built from TRBV13 and TRBJ2-1; tentative D call: TRBD2 (6 bases). The DNA matches TRBJ2-7 better at its end, which makes the J call doubtful. Germline V CDR1 and CDR2: PRHDT, FYEKMQ (reference sequence). This CDR3 is built from 16 residues.

In this sample, this clonotype turned up a few times. V and J are TRBV9 and TRBJ1-2; no reliable D call. Per the germline V gene, CDR1 is SGDLS and CDR2 is YYNGEE. This CDR3 region has 16 residues. V lost 4 bases and J 3 bases, leaving 19 bases between the germline ends. The CDR3 here is CASSYSSVEEDYGYTF. CDR3 coding DNA: TGTGCCAGCAGCTACTCTTCGGTCGAGGAGGACTATGGCTACACCTTC.

This clonotype was seen just once. CDR3 amino acids: CASSHDNRGERHEQFF. CDR3 nucleotides: TGCGCCAGCAGCCACGATAACAGGGGGGAGCGCCATGAGCAGTTCTTC. The genes are TRBV4-1 and TRBJ2-1; 8 bases are a match to TRBD1. V was clipped by 3 bases and J by 8 bases; unmatched bases: 12. Germline values: CDR1 MGHRA, CDR2 YSYEKL. The CDR3 spans 16 residues.

This rearrangement joins TRBV2 to TRBJ2-2; 8 nucleotides match TRBD2. The CDR3 contains 18 residues. The J segment lost 4 bases and the V segment lost 10 bases, leaving 20 bases of the junction unmatched. Germline V gives CDR1 SNHLY, CDR2 FYNNEI. This CDR3 is CATLGGSGTNPSTGELFF. The CDR3 nucleotides are TGTGCCACCCTCGGGGGTAGCGGGACCAATCCGAGCACCGGGGAGCTGTTTTTT.

This chain connects TRBV28 to TRBJ2-7, with D perhaps matching TRBD1 (6 bases). V was cut by 5 bases and J by 3 bases, with 20 bases left in between. Germline V CDR1 and CDR2: MDHEN, SYDVKM. This CDR3 spans 16 amino acids. The CDR3, as DNA: TGTGCCAGCAGTCCCCCAACAGGGCACCAGCTCTACGAGCAGTACTTC. Protein: CASSPPTGHQLYEQYF.

The DNA for the CDR3 is TGCAGTGCTAGTGAGGTCTCCTACGAGCAGTACTTC. Protein: CSASEVSYEQYF. This chain uses TRBV20-1 with TRBJ2-7; no clear D. In germline, CDR1 is DFQATT, CDR2 SNEGSKA (reference sequence). CDR3 length: 12 residues. V lost 3 bases and J lost 0, with 6 bases in between.

The chain recombines TRBV6-4 with TRBJ2-1; D is uncertain. The CDR3 contains 15 residues. CDR1 is MRHNA, CDR2 SNTAGT, per germline. V lost 3 bases and J lost 8, with 17 bases in between. The CDR3 DNA is TGTGCCAGCAGTGAAGGTCCTACTGTGAATGATGAGCAGTTCTTC. Protein sequence: CASSEGPTVNDEQFF.

To note about this clonotype: A read error may produce the germline difference seen at one junction end. The chain recombines TRBV7-9 with TRBJ2-1; D is perhaps TRBD2 (6 bases). The CDR3 totals 15 residues. Germline CDR1 and CDR2: SEHNR and FQNEAQ (reference sequence). Written as DNA, the CDR3 is TGTGCCAGCAGCTCCCGGGACTCCACCGGGAATGAGCGGTTCTTC. This translates into CASSSRDSTGNERFF.

This chain joins TRBV6-2 or TRBV6-3 and TRBJ2-4; D unclear. Germline CDR1 MNHEY, CDR2 SVGEGT. V lost 2 bases and J lost 0, with 5 bases in between. The CDR3 has 14 residues. For the CDR3, the DNA is TGTGCCAGCAGTTACATAATAGCCAAAAACATTCAGTACTTC. As protein: CASSYIIAKNIQYF.

The rearrangement joins TRBV12-5 to TRBJ2-5; TRBD2 matches 8 bases. The end of the DNA aligns better with TRBJ2-7, so the J call may be wrong. Germline V gives CDR1 LGHNT, CDR2 FRNRAP. This CDR3 is built from 15 residues. CDR3: CASGLGTGTSNEQYF. The CDR3 bases are TGTGCTAGTGGTTTGGGAACCGGGACTAGTAACGAGCAGTACTTC.

The V gene is TRBV25-1, the J gene TRBJ2-3, with 9 bases that match TRBD1. The germline V gene encodes CDR1 MGHDK and CDR2 SYGVNS. The CDR3 runs 18 residues. V dropped 6 bases and J dropped 5; count of bases not matched to a gene: 18. CDR3 coding DNA: TGTGCCAGCAGAGGTCCGATGAGGACAGGGGATATCGGAGATACGCAGTATTTT. Protein sequence: CASRGPMRTGDIGDTQYF.

The chain is built from TRBV6-1 and TRBJ2-4; no definite D call. This CDR3 is 13 amino acids long. Germline values: CDR1 MNHNS, CDR2 SASEGT. The V and J ends lost 3 bases and 10 bases respectively, with 13 bases between them. The CDR3 DNA reads as TGTGCCAGCAGTGAGGCCCGCCACGGGATTCAGTACTTC. Its protein is CASSEARHGIQYF.

The V call is TRBV4-1, the J call TRBJ1-2; D unclear. The CDR3 has 15 amino acids. The V and J ends lost 5 bases and 4 bases respectively, with 17 bases between them. The germline CDR1 and CDR2 sequences are MGHRA and YSYEKL. Written as DNA, the CDR3 is TGCGCCAGCAGCGAACCGGGCCAGGTGCCCTATGGCTACACCTTC. This gives the protein CASSEPGQVPYGYTF.

This chain uses TRBV4-3 with TRBJ2-3; D is unresolved. Trimming shortened V by 0 bases and J by 3 bases, and 10 bases separated the two germline ends. CDR3 length: 15 residues. Germline V lookup: CDR1 LGHNA, CDR2 YSLEER. CDR3 coding DNA: TGCGCCAGCAGCCAAGAATCGTATGTGACAGATACGCAGTATTTT. It yields the protein CASSQESYVTDTQYF.

This clonotype was observed a few times. The rearrangement links TRBV20-1 to TRBJ2-7, with a possible D match to TRBD2 (5 bases). CDR3 length equals 11 residues. Trimming left V 7 bases short and J 5 bases short, with 12 bases between. Germline V CDR1 and CDR2: DFQATT, SNEGSKA (reference sequence). DNA of the CDR3: TGCAGTGGTACGGGTAGCGACGAGCAGTACTTC. Protein: CSGTGSDEQYF.

This sequence joins TRBV6-1 and TRBJ1-2; D gene unclear. The CDR3 sequence is 12 residues long. The V gene lost 2 bases and the J gene lost 8 bases, with 9 bases spanning the gap. Germline V gene data show CDR1 as MNHNS and CDR2 as SASEGT. The CDR3 bases are TGTGCCAGCAGTGAAAGGGCAGCGGGCTACACCTTC. Translated, it gives CASSERAAGYTF.

This clonotype was recorded only once. The chain couples TRBV20-1 to TRBJ1-6; 7 bases map to TRBD1. CDR3 length: 16 amino acids. Germline V lookup: CDR1 DFQATT, CDR2 SNEGSKA (reference sequence). Unmatched junction bases numbered 4, after V lost 2 bases and J lost 0 bases. CDR3 sequence reads: CSARRDRSSYNSPLHF. CDR3 DNA sequence: TGCAGTGCTAGAAGGGACAGAAGCTCCTATAATTCACCCCTCCACTTT.